This T cell receptor beta chain was retrieved from a study of blood T cells in healthy people across ages. About the research overall: In model experiments, template switching was able to capture about one barcoded beta molecule for every two T cells that were present.

Through a sample-barcoded 5' primer and a J-beta primer mix, a second PCR was run for 7 to 11 cycles. MiXCR, run by TCRdb on the 5' RACE reads, gives a single entry per CDR3 protein. Of hundreds of thousands of distinct CDR3 sequences detected, about 30% appear once; the ten largest clones hold about 15%. Extracted total RNA amounted to at least 6 micrograms for each sample. This clonotype was sampled from an elderly woman in good health. Sequenced input: blood.

CDR3 protein: CASSPFGQGMNTEAFF. CDR3 in DNA: TGTGCCAGCTCACCGTTCGGACAGGGCATGAACACTGAAGCTTTCTTT. The chain recombines TRBV18 with TRBJ1-1; 8 nucleotides match TRBD1. Germline CDR1 reads KGHSH; CDR2 reads LQKENI. Unmatched junction bases numbered 6, after V lost 3 bases and J lost 0 bases. The CDR3 runs 16 residues.